These 8 T cell receptor beta chains were all obtained from the same sample, sequenced in a study of cytomegalovirus exposure and HLA in healthy donors (dated by TCRdb to the late 2010s). Library preparation was by the immunoSEQ multiplex PCR assay. In its TCRdb copy, this immuneACCESS table keeps in-frame sequences only and misses some clones. Where compared with another copy, unresolved V genes explain less than half of these, and the others have no known cause. The sample profile shows some 170,000 clones; around four fifths of them were found once. Clones ranked in the top ten supply approximately 2% of the sample. Sequenced: PBMCs. These receptors came from a man aged 25 to 40 in good health and CMV-seropositive.

The V and J genes are TRBV7-2 and TRBJ2-7; 7 positions agree with TRBD2. Germline assignment: CDR1 SGHTA and CDR2 FQGNSA. The CDR3 is 13 residues long. The junction had 2 bases not matched to a gene; V was cut back by 2 bases and J by 4 bases. The CDR3 sequence is CASSLSGGYEQYF. CDR3 sequence (DNA): TGTGCCAGCAGCTTATCCGGGGGGTACGAGCAGTACTTC.

The genes are TRBV19 and TRBJ1-2; the D gene is possibly TRBD1 (5 bases). Trimming took 7 bases from V and 3 from J, leaving 12 bases between them. The CDR3 covers 13 residues. Germline V gene data show CDR1 as LNHDA and CDR2 as SQIVND (reference sequence). This CDR3 reads CASNTQGHYGYTF. Written as DNA, the CDR3 is TGTGCCAGTAACACGCAGGGCCACTATGGCTACACCTTC.

This rearrangement joins TRBV4-1 to TRBJ2-2, with D maybe TRBD1 (5 bases). The CDR3 spans 15 residues. With 0 bases removed from V and 14 bases from J, the gap between germline ends came to 19 bases. CDR1 is MGHRA and CDR2 is YSYEKL in the germline V gene. CDR3 sequence (DNA): TGCGCCAGCAGCCAAGATGGGAAGGTTCGGCAGGGACTGTTTTTT. It is translated as CASSQDGKVRQGLFF.

This rearrangement joins TRBV12-5 to TRBJ2-1; the match to TRBD2 covers 11 bases. The ends lost 5 bases at V and 0 bases at J; junction bases unmatched: 6. CDR1 and CDR2 (germline): LGHNT, FRNRAP. The CDR3 is made up of 17 amino acids. This chain's CDR3 is CASGNSGGAGSYNEQFF. The CDR3 DNA reads TGTGCTAGTGGTAATAGCGGGGGGGCTGGCTCCTACAATGAGCAGTTCTTC.

The gene calls are TRBV27 and TRBJ2-1; TRBD2 matches at 7 bases. This CDR3 contains 15 residues. Germline lookup yields CDR1 MNHEY and CDR2 SMNVEV (reference sequence). V trimming: 2 bases; J trimming: 1 base; junction bases outside the gene matches: 2. The CDR3: CASSLGRGSYNEQFF. In DNA, the CDR3 is TGTGCCAGCAGTTTAGGGCGGGGGTCCTACAATGAGCAGTTCTTC.

The gene calls are TRBV7-2 and TRBJ2-2; 9 bases map to TRBD2. The CDR3 runs to 17 residues. V dropped 5 bases and J dropped 7; count of bases not matched to a gene: 14. Germline loops: CDR1 SGHTA, CDR2 FQGNSA. This CDR3 reads CASSAGGAGGPGGELFF. The CDR3 region has the DNA TGTGCCAGCAGCGCCGGTGGGGCGGGGGGGCCCGGCGGGGAGCTGTTTTTT.

This chain uses TRBV4-3 with TRBJ2-1; the match to TRBD2 covers 7 bases. This CDR3 spans 14 amino acids. The germline CDR1 and CDR2 sequences are LGHNA and YSLEER. The trim removed 0 bases at V and 11 bases at J, leaving 7 bases unmatched. CDR3: CASSQDGRDWKQFF. CDR3 sequence (DNA): TGCGCCAGCAGCCAAGATGGGAGGGACTGGAAGCAGTTCTTC.

This clone is a singleton in its sample. This chain joins TRBV6-5 and TRBJ2-1, with a weak D call TRBD2 (6 bases). Looked up from germline, CDR1 is MNHEY and CDR2 is SVGAGI. Trimming pared 5 bases from V and 5 bases from J, leaving 13 bases between. CDR3 length: 14 amino acids. In DNA, the CDR3 is TGTGCCAGCAGTCGGGACTCCCCGGACAATGAGCAGTTCTTC. Translation gives CASSRDSPDNEQFF.